This T cell receptor (beta chain) was found in a study of blood T cell repertoires in COVID-19. With V trimmed by 4 bases and J by 1 base, 2 bases remained unmatched. The CDR3 has 15 residues. Germline CDR1 and CDR2: SGHTA and FQGNSA. Authors' methods: Nucleated cell number was recorded as an estimate derived from reference gene primer amplification. Some clones are missing from TCRdb's copy, which holds only in-frame ones; the method was immunoSEQ multiplex PCR. V, J and clone size derive from that table, while D and trimming were established from the DNA sequence. The table includes about 170,000 clones, 80% to 85% detected once.

The material sequenced was peripheral blood. The V call is TRBV7-2, the J call TRBJ2-2; 8 bases are a match to TRBD2. The TCR sequence derives from a man in his sixties or seventies with active or convalescent COVID-19. CDR3 coding DNA: TGTGCCAGCAGCTCTCTAGCGGGGAACACCGGGGAGCTGTTTTTT. Protein: CASSSLAGNTGELFF.